These 3 T cell receptor beta chains originate from one sample sequenced in a study of T cell repertoires in cytomegalovirus infection. TCRdb recomputed calls from the reads with MiXCR, one row per CDR3 protein. Here the sample spans some 220,000 distinct CDR3 sequences, 10% to 15% being singletons. The sample taken for sequencing was PBMCs. Every receptor here comes from a human donor in good health (CMV status not recorded). Some clones in this sample may be carry-over from other donors' samples.

This clonotype has at least ten counts. The V gene is TRBV7-2, the J gene TRBJ2-7; 9 bases are shared with TRBD1. Trimming at V came to 3 bases and at J to 5 bases, leaving 2 bases not matched to a gene. CDR1 SGHTA and CDR2 FQGNSA come from the germline V gene. The CDR3 is 13 residues long. This CDR3 reads CASSLTGGNEQYF. Here the CDR3 DNA reads TGTGCCAGCAGCTTGACAGGGGGAAACGAGCAGTACTTC.

In this sample, this clonotype turned up many times. The chain recombines TRBV19 with TRBJ1-1; D ambiguous. Trimming took off 7 bases at V and 7 bases at J, with 13 bases between the two ends. This CDR3 region has 12 residues. CDR1 and CDR2 (germline): LNHDA, SQIVND (reference sequence). Here the CDR3 DNA reads TGTGCCAGTAAGTGGGAAGGCCGTGAAGCTTTCTTT. Its translation is CASKWEGREAFF.

This clonotype appeared many times. V usage is TRBV7-2 and J usage is TRBJ2-5; 11 bases align to TRBD1. The germline V gene encodes CDR1 SGHTA and CDR2 FQGNSA. The V and J ends lost 1 base and 4 bases, in that order; junction bases with no gene match: 2. The CDR3 has 15 residues. The CDR3 nucleotides are TGTGCCAGCAGCTTAGTGGGACAGGGGGGAGAGACCCAGTACTTC. Translation: CASSLVGQGGETQYF.